Shown below are 11 T cell receptor beta chains from a single sample sequenced in a study of cytomegalovirus exposure and HLA in healthy donors. This PCR relied on a set of 60 Vbeta primers and 13 Jbeta primers. Assay: immunoSEQ multiplex PCR; the TCRdb copy retains only in-frame clones and omits some. The sample records roughly 120,000 clones, approximately 83% being singletons. Sample: PBMCs. These receptor sequences come from a man aged 35 to 55 in good health and CMV-seronegative.

CDR3 coding DNA: TGTGCCAGCAGTTTCGCTAGCTCAATCTACGAGCAGTACTTC. This gives the protein CASSFASSIYEQYF. V and J are TRBV28 and TRBJ2-7; possible D gene TRBD2, 5 bases. The CDR3 is made up of 14 amino acids. V dropped 3 bases and J dropped 3 bases, with 12 bases sitting between them. The germline V gene has CDR1 MDHEN and CDR2 SYDVKM.

This rearrangement joins TRBV30 to TRBJ1-1; perhaps TRBD1 as D (5 bases). The CDR3 has 12 residues. Trimming cost V 3 bases and J 5 bases, with 10 bases left between them. CDR1 is GTSNPN, CDR2 SVGIG, per germline (reference sequence). The CDR3 region has the DNA TGTGCCTGGAGCCCGGGGGTGACTGAAGCTTTCTTT. Protein product: CAWSPGVTEAFF. Looking up the rest from reference TRBV30 and TRBJ1-1 gives the full variable domain: SQTIHQWPATLVQPVGSPLSLECTVEGTSNPNLYWYRQAAGRGLQLLFYSVGIGQISSEVPQNLSASRPQDRQFILSSKKLLLSDSGFYLCAWSPGVTEAFFGQGTRLTVV.

This chain links TRBV11-3 with TRBJ2-2, with a weak D call TRBD2 (6 bases). The CDR3 length is 13 residues. The V end was cut by 5 bases, the J end by 4 bases, with 8 bases between. Germline V gives CDR1 SGHNT, CDR2 YENEEA. The CDR3 coding sequence is TGTGCCAGCAGCAGGGGAGGCACCGGGGAGCTGTTTTTT. This translates into CASSRGGTGELFF.

The chain employs TRBV2 and TRBJ1-2; weak D call: TRBD1 (5 bases). V was cut by 6 bases and J by 4 bases, with 15 bases left in between. CDR1 is SNHLY, CDR2 FYNNEI, per germline. This CDR3 contains 14 residues. The chain's CDR3 is CASRELTVSYGYTF. The CDR3 DNA is TGTGCCAGCAGGGAACTGACAGTTAGCTATGGCTACACCTTC. The variable domain in full, with the rest retrieved from reference TRBV2 and TRBJ1-2, is EPEVTQTPSHQVTQMGQEVILRCVPISNHLYFYWYRQILGQKVEFLVSFYNNEISEKSEIFDDQFSVERPDGSNFTLKIRSTKLEDSAMYFCASRELTVSYGYTFGSGTRLTVV.

The chain combines TRBV5-4 with TRBJ1-1; a weak D match, TRBD1 (5 bases). V was cut by 0 bases and J by 5 bases, with 11 bases left in between. From germline, CDR1 is SGHNT and CDR2 YYREEE (reference sequence). The CDR3 spans 14 residues. CDR3 nucleotides: TGTGCCAGCAGCTTGGGGCAGGGATCGACTGAAGCTTTCTTT. This codes for CASSLGQGSTEAFF.

V is TRBV7-2 and J is TRBJ2-2, with a tentative D call TRBD2 (5 bases). The CDR3 has 11 residues. Trimming pared 7 bases from V and 5 bases from J, leaving 5 bases between. The germline gives CDR1 SGHTA, CDR2 FQGNSA. The CDR3 sequence: CASKRTGELFF. The CDR3 bases are TGTGCCAGCAAGCGGACCGGGGAGCTGTTTTTT.

The genes are TRBV29-1 and TRBJ1-1; TRBD1 agrees at 7 bases. V trimming: 7 bases; J trimming: 4 bases; junction bases outside the gene matches: 9. The CDR3 consists of 13 residues. Germline CDR1 SQVTM, CDR2 ANQGSEA. The CDR3 bases are TGCAGCGCCGAGACAGGGTCAGGCACTGAAGCTTTCTTT. Its translation is CSAETGSGTEAFF.

The chain employs TRBV28 and TRBJ2-7, with 9 bases matching TRBD2. The CDR3 loop spans 16 amino acids. In germline, CDR1 is MDHEN, CDR2 SYDVKM. V lost 5 bases, J lost 2 bases, and 10 bases stayed unmatched. The CDR3 here is CASSPYLERGAYEQYF. The CDR3 nucleotides are TGTGCCAGCAGTCCCTATTTGGAGCGGGGGGCCTACGAGCAGTACTTC.

The chain has TRBV4-2 and TRBJ1-4; 7 nucleotides align to TRBD1. This CDR3 comprises 18 residues. The germline V gene encodes CDR1 LGHNA and CDR2 YNFKEQ. The junction had 17 bases not matched to a gene; V was cut back by 0 bases and J by 10 bases. The CDR3 region is CASSQDLQGQANIGKLFF. CDR3 in DNA: TGTGCCAGCAGCCAAGATCTGCAAGGACAGGCGAATATCGGAAAACTGTTTTTT.

This clone has more than one count but fewer than ten. This chain connects TRBV2 to TRBJ1-1, with D perhaps TRBD1 (6 bases). Germline V gives CDR1 SNHLY, CDR2 FYNNEI. The CDR3 has 15 amino acids. Trimming shortened V by 7 bases and J by 0 bases, and 15 bases separated the two germline ends. CDR3 DNA sequence: TGTGCCAGCACGGAACAGGGCGAGATGAACACTGAAGCTTTCTTT. Encoded protein: CASTEQGEMNTEAFF.

Only one count was recorded for this clone. The chain couples TRBV19 to TRBJ1-1, with 7 positions matching TRBD1. With 4 bases clipped from V and 5 bases from J, the junction kept 4 bases outside the gene matches. Germline CDR1 reads LNHDA; CDR2 reads SQIVND (reference sequence). This CDR3 region has 13 residues. The CDR3: CASSRQGVTEAFF. Here the CDR3 DNA reads TGTGCCAGTAGTAGGCAGGGGGTGACTGAAGCTTTCTTT.